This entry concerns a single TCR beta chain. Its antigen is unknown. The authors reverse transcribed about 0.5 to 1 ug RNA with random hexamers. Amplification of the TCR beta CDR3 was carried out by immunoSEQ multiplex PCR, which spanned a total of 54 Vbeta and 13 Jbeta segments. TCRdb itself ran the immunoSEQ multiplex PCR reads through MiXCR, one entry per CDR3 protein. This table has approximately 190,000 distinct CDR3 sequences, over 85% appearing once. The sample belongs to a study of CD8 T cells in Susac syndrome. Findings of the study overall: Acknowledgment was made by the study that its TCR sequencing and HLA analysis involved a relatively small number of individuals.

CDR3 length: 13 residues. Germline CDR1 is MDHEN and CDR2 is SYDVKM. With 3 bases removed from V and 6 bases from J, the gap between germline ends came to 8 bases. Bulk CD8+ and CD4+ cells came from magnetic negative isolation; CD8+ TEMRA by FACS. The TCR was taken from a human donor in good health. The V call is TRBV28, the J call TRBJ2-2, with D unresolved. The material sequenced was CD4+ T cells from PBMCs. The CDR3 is CASSLLGSGELFF. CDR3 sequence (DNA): TGTGCCAGCAGTTTGCTTGGGTCCGGGGAGCTGTTTTTT.